The clone carrying this T cell receptor (beta chain) was recorded once. What it binds is not known. The PCR ran on 60 Vbeta and 13 Jbeta primers. The table came from immunoSEQ multiplex PCR; TCRdb's copy has only in-frame clones and leaves some out. The sample shows around 130,000 clones, 75% of them seen only once. This sample was taken from a study of cytomegalovirus exposure and HLA in healthy donors. Broader study findings: Available immune exposure information was restricted to CMV serostatus only.

CDR1 is SGHRS, CDR2 YFSETQ, per germline. This CDR3 has 14 amino acids. Germline trimming cut 0 bases from V and 5 bases from J; bases unmatched to any gene: 4. The sequenced material came from PBMCs. The source is a man between 25 and 39 years old in good health and CMV-seronegative. The chain is built from TRBV5-1 and TRBJ2-7; 8 bases line up with TRBD1. CDR3 protein: CASSLGPGGNEQYF. For the CDR3, the DNA is TGCGCCAGCAGCTTGGGACCAGGGGGCAACGAGCAGTACTTC.